One and the same sample provided the 18 T cell receptor beta chains below, sequenced in a study of blood T cells in healthy people across ages. A second 7 to 11 cycle PCR used barcoded and J-beta primers. Using its own MiXCR run on the 5' RACE reads, TCRdb lists one record per CDR3 protein. This table holds some 900,000 distinct CDR3 sequences, roughly 43% found once. The sequenced sample was blood. The receptors originated from a man under 40 in good health.

The chain recombines TRBV6-6 with TRBJ1-6; D is uncertain. Deletions cut 11 bases from V and 7 bases from J, with 18 bases between. The CDR3 runs 14 residues. Germline V lookup: CDR1 MNHNY, CDR2 SVGAGI (reference sequence). Written as DNA, the CDR3 is TGTGCCTTAAAGAAAACAGAGAGAAATTCACCCCTCCACTTT. It encodes CALKKTERNSPLHF.

The V call is TRBV28, the J call TRBJ2-2, with D unresolved. Germline CDR1 MDHEN, CDR2 SYDVKM. The V end lost 7 bases, the J end lost 7 bases, and 7 bases lay between the germline ends. The CDR3 is 11 amino acids. The CDR3 loop is CASMGGGELFF. The CDR3 DNA follows: TGTGCCAGCATGGGCGGCGGGGAGCTGTTTTTT.

V gene TRBV5-1 combines with J gene TRBJ2-4; a weak D match, TRBD2 (6 bases). Deletions cut 0 bases from V and 6 bases from J, with 13 bases between. Germline V lookup: CDR1 SGHRS, CDR2 YFSETQ. The CDR3 runs to 15 residues. The CDR3 region has the DNA TGCGCCAGCAGCTTGGCCACGACGCGGGGAAACATTCAGTACTTC. Residues: CASSLATTRGNIQYF. The complete variable domain, with remaining parts taken from reference TRBV5-1 and TRBJ2-4, reads KAGVTQTPRYLIKTRGQQVTLSCSPISGHRSVSWYQQTPGQGLQFLFEYFSETQRNKGNFPGRFSGRQFSNSRSEMNVSTLELGDSALYLCASSLATTRGNIQYFGAGTRLSVL.

V is TRBV25-1 and J is TRBJ1-4, with D perhaps TRBD1 (5 bases). Trimming stripped 4 bases from V and 7 bases from J, with 16 bases between. The CDR3 contains 15 residues. CDR1 and CDR2 from the germline V gene are MGHDK and SYGVNS. The CDR3 DNA sequence: TGTGCCAGCAGTGCCGACCGGGACGTTACTGAAAAACTGTTTTTT. This codes for CASSADRDVTEKLFF. Using reference TRBV25-1 and TRBJ1-4 for the parts outside the CDR3, the full variable domain is EADIYQTPRYLVIGTGKKITLECSQTMGHDKMYWYQQDPGMELHLIHYSYGVNSTEKGDLSSESTVSRIRTEHFPLTLESARPSHTSQYLCASSADRDVTEKLFFGSGTQLSVL.

V is TRBV6-5 and J is TRBJ2-7, with D possibly being TRBD2 (6 bases). In germline, CDR1 is MNHEY, CDR2 SVGAGI. Trimming shortened V by 5 bases and J by 7 bases, and 18 bases separated the two germline ends. This CDR3 contains 14 residues. For the CDR3, the DNA is TGTGCCAGCAGTCGGGACTGGGGTGGTGGGGAGCAGTACTTC. Translation gives CASSRDWGGGEQYF.

The chain carries TRBV5-1 and TRBJ2-5; TRBD1 agrees at 7 bases. The trim removed 3 bases at V and 1 base at J, leaving 3 bases unmatched. The CDR3 is made up of 14 amino acids. The V gene's germline CDR1 is SGHRS and CDR2 YFSETQ. The CDR3 here is CASSSGQIQETQYF. The CDR3 coding sequence is TGCGCCAGCAGCTCGGGACAGATCCAAGAGACCCAGTACTTC.

This clonotype has a handful of counts. The genes are TRBV6-2 or TRBV6-3 and TRBJ1-5; D may be TRBD1 (5 bases). Germline CDR1 reads MNHEY; CDR2 reads SVGEGT. Deletions cut 3 bases from V and 6 bases from J, with 12 bases between. CDR3 length: 14 amino acids. CDR3 residues: CASSYSGQIQPQHF. The CDR3 bases are TGTGCCAGCAGTTATTCAGGGCAGATTCAGCCCCAGCATTTT.

This chain joins TRBV20-1 and TRBJ1-4; 8 bases align to TRBD1. The CDR3 is 15 amino acids. Germline CDR1 reads DFQATT; CDR2 reads SNEGSKA (reference sequence). V shed 5 bases and J 4 bases; nucleotides not matched to a gene: 9. CDR3 coding DNA: TGCAGTGCTGCCATACAGGGGGGCTATAATGAAAAACTGTTTTTT. Its translation: CSAAIQGGYNEKLFF.

As regards this clonotype: An end of the junction does not agree with germline; a read error may underlie this. V usage is TRBV29-1 and J usage is TRBJ2-1, with no clear D. This CDR3 has 13 amino acids. Germline V lookup: CDR1 SQVTM, CDR2 ANQGSEA. The CDR3 DNA reads as TGCAGCGTTGTACTCCCCTCCTACAATGGGCAGTTCTTC. This codes for CSVVLPSYNGQFF.

This chain joins TRBV2 and TRBJ2-7; D not resolved. The ends were cut back, 7 bases at V and 0 bases at J, with 4 bases in the middle. Germline CDR1 SNHLY, CDR2 FYNNEI. The CDR3 is 11 amino acids. The CDR3 DNA reads TGTGCCAGCAAGAGCTCCTACGAGCAGTACTTC. It is translated as CASKSSYEQYF.

This clonotype was seen a few times. V usage is TRBV5-1 and J usage is TRBJ2-7; 9 bases align to TRBD1. With V trimmed by 4 bases and J by 1 base, 3 bases remained unmatched. Germline CDR1 reads SGHRS; CDR2 reads YFSETQ. The CDR3 covers 14 residues. CDR3: CASSRQGDSYEQYF. CDR3 in DNA: TGCGCCAGCAGCCGACAGGGGGATTCCTACGAGCAGTACTTC.

CDR3 region: CASSFTTSTDTQYF. The DNA for the CDR3 is TGTGCCAGCAGTTTCACAACTAGCACAGATACGCAGTATTTT. V gene TRBV12-3 or TRBV12-4 combines with J gene TRBJ2-3; D gene ambiguous. The V gene lost 3 bases and the J gene lost 0 bases, with 7 bases spanning the gap. The CDR3 totals 14 residues.

This clonotype was counted once. This rearrangement joins TRBV3-1 to TRBJ1-4, with 9 bases matching TRBD1. CDR1 is LGHDT and CDR2 is YNNKEL in the germline V gene (reference sequence). V lost 1 base to trimming and J lost 8 bases; unmatched junction nucleotides: 8. The CDR3 runs 16 residues. The DNA of the CDR3 is TGTGCCAGCAGCCAAGGGGACAGGGCATTTACCGAAAAACTGTTTTTT. Protein product: CASSQGDRAFTEKLFF.

This clonotype showed up just a few times. It may be a read error: a sequence one base away is much more abundant. The J gene is TRBJ2-1, the V gene TRBV24-1, with 9 bases that match TRBD2. The J call may be mistaken, given a closer DNA end match to TRBJ2-7. Germline V CDR1 and CDR2: KGHDR, SFDVKD. The CDR3 covers 15 residues. CDR3 loop: CATSSSGGLYNEQYF. CDR3 nucleotide sequence: TGTGCCACCAGTAGTAGCGGGGGCCTCTACAATGAGCAGTACTTC.

This clonotype came up a few times. This chain joins TRBV7-2 and TRBJ2-7; D possibly corresponds to TRBD2 (6 bases). The CDR3 contains 14 residues. Germline V gene lookup returns CDR1 SGHTA and CDR2 FQGNSA. V lost 2 bases and J 4 bases, leaving 12 bases between the germline ends. In DNA, the CDR3 is TGTGCCAGCAGCTTATATAGGACTACGTACGAGCAGTACTTC. This encodes CASSLYRTTYEQYF.

This chain uses TRBV24-1 with TRBJ1-5; a possible D gene is TRBD1 (5 bases). CDR1 is KGHDR and CDR2 is SFDVKD in the germline V gene. Trimming left V 4 bases short and J 6 bases short, with 12 bases between. The CDR3 has 14 residues. In DNA form, the CDR3 reads TGTGCCACCAGTGAAACCGGGACGAGTCAGCCCCAGCATTTT. Translated, it gives CATSETGTSQPQHF.

The rearrangement joins TRBV12-3 or TRBV12-4 to TRBJ1-5; a weak D match, TRBD1 (5 bases). V shed 6 bases and J shed 4 bases, with 13 bases lying between them. This CDR3 is 14 amino acids long. CDR3 DNA sequence: TGTGCCAGCAGCTTACCGGGGGGTAATCAGCCCCAGCATTTT. Residues: CASSLPGGNQPQHF.

There are many counts of this clonotype. The chain combines TRBV6-2 or TRBV6-3 with TRBJ2-1, with 12 positions matching TRBD2. This CDR3 has 18 amino acids. CDR1 is MNHEY and CDR2 is SVGEGT in the germline V gene. After removal of 0 bases from V and 7 bases from J, the junction contained 10 bases not matched to a gene. The CDR3, as DNA: TGTGCCAGCAGTTACTCGAATGTGCTAGCGGGGGGGCGGAATGAGCAGTTCTTC. Amino acids: CASSYSNVLAGGRNEQFF.